Presented here are 9 T cell receptor beta chains from one specimen sequenced in a study of spatial heterogeneity in lung cancer. TCRdb independently ran MiXCR on the 5' RACE reads; one entry per CDR3 protein. This table holds 35,000 to 55,000 distinct CDR3 sequences, 6.5% to 7% found once. Stated time point: sample taken at primary tumor resection. Sample: PBMCs, taken at surgery. Receptor source: a female donor with early-stage non-small cell lung cancer.

This chain joins TRBV4-2 and TRBJ2-1, with D possibly being TRBD2 (6 bases). The CDR3 contains 16 residues. Per germline, CDR1 LGHNA and CDR2 YNFKEQ. The V end lost 2 bases, the J end lost 0 bases, and 11 bases lay between the germline ends. CDR3 sequence: CASSQSGGVSYNEQFF. CDR3 coding DNA: TGTGCCAGCAGCCAAAGCGGCGGGGTCTCCTACAATGAGCAGTTCTTC.

This clonotype was seen ten or more times. The chain couples TRBV7-9 to TRBJ2-5; D is ambiguous. V was shortened by 8 bases and J by 5 bases, with 12 bases between the two germline ends. This CDR3 has 12 amino acids. Germline V gene sequence: CDR1 SEHNR, CDR2 FQNEAQ (reference sequence). The CDR3 region is CASGVGQETQYF. CDR3 nucleotides: TGTGCCAGCGGGGTTGGTCAGGAGACCCAGTACTTC. The full variable domain, its missing parts supplied by reference TRBV7-9 and TRBJ2-5, is DTGVSQNPRHKITKRGQNVTFRCDPISEHNRLYWYRQTLGQGPEFLTYFQNEAQLEKSRLLSDRFSAERPKGSFSTLEIQRTEQGDSAMYLCASGVGQETQYFGPGTRLLVL.

This clonotype was recorded a few times. The chain recombines TRBV5-1 with TRBJ2-3, with 7 bases matching TRBD2. The J segment lost 1 base and the V segment lost 4 bases, leaving 9 bases of the junction unmatched. Germline loops: CDR1 SGHRS, CDR2 YFSETQ. The CDR3 loop spans 16 amino acids. CDR3 loop: CASSAGVVMGTDTQYF. DNA for the CDR3: TGCGCCAGCAGCGCGGGAGTTGTTATGGGCACAGATACGCAGTATTTT.

This clonotype occurred a few times. The chain uses TRBV14 and TRBJ2-4; 9 bases are a match to TRBD2. The CDR3 spans 19 residues. Germline V gives CDR1 SGHDN, CDR2 FVKESK. The V segment lost 4 bases and the J segment 1 base; nucleotides outside the gene matches: 14. CDR3 in DNA: TGTGCCAGCAGCCGTCCCGGGACTAGCCCGCTGAGGGCCAAAAACATTCAGTACTTC. Protein sequence: CASSRPGTSPLRAKNIQYF. The complete variable domain, with remaining parts taken from reference TRBV14 and TRBJ2-4, reads EAGVTQFPSHSVIEKGQTVTLRCDPISGHDNLYWYRRVMGKEIKFLLHFVKESKQDESGMPNNRFLAERTGGTYSTLKVQPAELEDSGVYFCASSRPGTSPLRAKNIQYFGAGTRLSVL.

V usage is TRBV27 and J usage is TRBJ2-7; 10 bases align to TRBD1. With V trimmed by 6 bases and J by 3 bases, 11 bases remained unmatched. Germline CDR1 is MNHEY and CDR2 is SMNVEV (reference sequence). The CDR3 is 16 residues long. The CDR3: CASSRTGGGSYYEQYF. Written as DNA, the CDR3 is TGTGCCAGCAGCCGGACAGGGGGTGGGTCCTACTACGAGCAGTACTTC.

This clonotype showed up many times. The V gene is TRBV12-3 or TRBV12-4, the J gene TRBJ1-1, with 9 bases that match TRBD1. This CDR3 has 13 residues. With V trimmed by 8 bases and J by 7 bases, 8 bases remained unmatched. The CDR3 sequence: CASGGQGGGEAFF. In DNA form, the CDR3 reads TGTGCCAGCGGGGGACAGGGAGGAGGTGAAGCTTTCTTT.

Many counts were recorded for this clonotype. The chain is built from TRBV28 and TRBJ2-1; 7 bases line up with TRBD1. Germline CDR1 is MDHEN and CDR2 is SYDVKM. CDR3 size: 13 residues. Trimming at V came to 7 bases and at J to 4 bases, leaving 4 bases not matched to a gene. Written as DNA, the CDR3 is TGTGCCAGCACCACAGGGGCATACAATGAGCAGTTCTTC. It yields the protein CASTTGAYNEQFF.

In this sample, this clonotype turned up a few times. The J gene is TRBJ1-5, the V gene TRBV7-2; D gene uncertain. Per the germline V gene, CDR1 is SGHTA and CDR2 is FQGNSA. Trimming stripped 1 base from V and 1 base from J, with 5 bases between. The CDR3 has 14 amino acids. CDR3 sequence reads: CASSLDASNQPQHF. Here the CDR3 DNA reads TGTGCCAGCAGCTTAGACGCCAGCAATCAGCCCCAGCATTTT.

This clonotype was recorded at least ten times. The V and J genes are TRBV3-1 and TRBJ2-3, with no clear D. V was clipped by 1 base and J by 7 bases, with 21 bases between them. The CDR3 runs to 17 residues. Germline CDR1 is LGHDT and CDR2 is YNNKEL (reference sequence). The CDR3 loop is CASSQGWGASQGHTQYF. CDR3 sequence (DNA): TGTGCCAGCAGCCAAGGTTGGGGTGCCTCACAAGGGCATACGCAGTATTTT.